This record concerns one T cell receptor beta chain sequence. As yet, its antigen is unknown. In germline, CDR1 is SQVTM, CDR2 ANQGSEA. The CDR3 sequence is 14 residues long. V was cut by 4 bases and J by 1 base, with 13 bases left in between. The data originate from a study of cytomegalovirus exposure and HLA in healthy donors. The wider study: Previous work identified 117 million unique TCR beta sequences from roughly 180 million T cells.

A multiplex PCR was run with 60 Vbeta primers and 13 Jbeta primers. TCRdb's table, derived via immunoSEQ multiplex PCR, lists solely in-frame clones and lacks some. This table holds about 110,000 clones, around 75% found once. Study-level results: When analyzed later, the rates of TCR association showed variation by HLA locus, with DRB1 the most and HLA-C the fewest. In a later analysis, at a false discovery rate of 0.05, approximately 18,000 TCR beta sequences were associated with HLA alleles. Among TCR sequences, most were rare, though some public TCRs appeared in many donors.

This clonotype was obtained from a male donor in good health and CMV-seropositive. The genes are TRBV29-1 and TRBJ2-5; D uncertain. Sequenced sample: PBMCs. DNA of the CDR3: TGCAGCGTTGCCTCCACCTATCCCCAAGAGACCCAGTACTTC. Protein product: CSVASTYPQETQYF. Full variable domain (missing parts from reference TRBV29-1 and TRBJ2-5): SAVISQKPSRDICQRGTSLTIQCQVDSQVTMMFWYRQQPGQSLTLIATANQGSEATYESGFVIDKFPISRPNLTFSTLTVSNMSPEDSSIYLCSVASTYPQETQYFGPGTRLLVL.